Listed below are T cell receptor beta chains from one sample, sequenced in a study of blood T cell repertoires in COVID-19. Only in-frame clones appear in the TCRdb table, and some are missing; sequencing was by immunoSEQ multiplex PCR. The table includes about 230,000 clones, around 80% detected once. The sample consisted of peripheral blood. The receptor set was obtained from a woman aged 80 or over with active or convalescent COVID-19. The CDR3 runs from the conserved cysteine through the conserved F or W. The D gene is left open where the match is weak. Expanded clones are given a class, and other clones once, few, many or no size at all.

v_call,clone_size,j_call,d_call,cdr3_nt,cdr3_aa
TRBV30,-,TRBJ2-7,TRBD2,TGTGCCTGGAGTGTACAGGGACTAGCGGGAGCTGGGTACTTC,CAWSVQGLAGAGYF
TRBV19,-,TRBJ2-3,-,TGTGCCAGTAGTATTTCGTCTACGGGGAGAAGCACAGATACGCAGTATTTT,CASSISSTGRSTDTQYF
TRBV6-1,-,TRBJ2-7,TRBD2,TGTGCCAGCAGTGACGGGACTAGCGGGGGGAGCGAGCAGTACTTC,CASSDGTSGGSEQYF
TRBV28,few,TRBJ1-3,-,TGTGCCAGCAGTTCTGTTACAGGGTCACCTGGAAACACCATATATTTT,CASSSVTGSPGNTIYF
TRBV7-2,-,TRBJ2-2,-,TGTGCCAGCAGCTTACGGAGAGACAGCGCGAACACCGGGGAGCTGTTTTTT,CASSLRRDSANTGELFF
TRBV10-3,-,TRBJ1-1,-,TGTGCCATCAGTGAGTCGAATCGCAGGATGAACACTGAAGCTTTCTTT,CAISESNRRMNTEAFF
TRBV18,few,TRBJ2-3,TRBD1,TGTGCCAGCTCGCCAGACAGGGGTGGGGGGCCAGATACGCAGTATTTT,CASSPDRGGGPDTQYF
TRBV10-3,few,TRBJ2-7,TRBD1,TGTGCCACCCAGGACAGGGTCACCTACGAGCAGTACTTC,CATQDRVTYEQYF
TRBV18,-,TRBJ2-3,-,TGTGCCAGCTCACCACAGGGGAGCACAGATACGCAGTATTTT,CASSPQGSTDTQYF
TRBV7-2,-,TRBJ1-1,-,TGTGCCAGCAGCCCAACCGGGGGTACTGAAGCTTTCTTT,CASSPTGGTEAFF
TRBV6-4,-,TRBJ1-5,-,TGTGCCAGCAGTGATTTACTGTGGTTAGAGGGCAATCAGCCCCAGCATTTT,CASSDLLWLEGNQPQHF
TRBV19,-,TRBJ2-3,TRBD1,TGTGCCAGTAGTGGGACAGGGAGAAGCACAGATACGCAGTATTTT,CASSGTGRSTDTQYF
TRBV4-1,-,TRBJ2-7,-,TGCGCCAGCAGCCAGGGGCTAGGTACCTACGAGCAGTACTTC,CASSQGLGTYEQYF
TRBV6-2/TRBV6-3,-,TRBJ2-7,TRBD1,TGTGCCAGCAGCAACAGGGGGCACACCTACGAGCAGTACTTC,CASSNRGHTYEQYF
TRBV6-1,-,TRBJ2-5,-,TGTGCCAGCAAAACACAGGGTTGGGAGACCCAGTACTTC,CASKTQGWETQYF
TRBV24-1,-,TRBJ2-5,TRBD1,TGTGCCACCAGTGATGCAGGGGGAGAGACCCAGTACTTC,CATSDAGGETQYF
TRBV6-5,-,TRBJ2-5,-,TGTGCCAGCAGTTACACCCCCACCGGGAACCAAGAGACCCAGTACTTC,CASSYTPTGNQETQYF
TRBV19,-,TRBJ2-7,-,TGTGCCAGTAGTACGGGACTCCGCTACGAGCAGTACTTC,CASSTGLRYEQYF
TRBV6-5,-,TRBJ1-1,-,TGTGCCGCCAAGAGGGCGCACACTGAAGCTTTCTTT,CAAKRAHTEAFF
TRBV7-2,-,TRBJ2-7,TRBD2,TGTGCCAGCAGCTTTCTAGCGGGGAGTTACGAGCAGTACTTC,CASSFLAGSYEQYF
TRBV2,-,TRBJ1-5,TRBD1,TGTGCCAGCAGTGAACAAGGGACAGGGTATCAGCCCCAGCATTTT,CASSEQGTGYQPQHF
TRBV19,-,TRBJ2-5,TRBD2,TGTGCCAGTAGTATAGGAGCGGGGACCAAAGAGACCCAGTACTTC,CASSIGAGTKETQYF
TRBV11-2,-,TRBJ1-2,-,TGTGCCAGCAGCTTAGGGAGGGGAGGGTATGGGTATGGCTACACCTTC,CASSLGRGGYGYGYTF
TRBV6-4,-,TRBJ1-2,-,TGTGCCAGCAGTCCAGACAGCGACTATGGCTACACCTTC,CASSPDSDYGYTF
TRBV7-8,-,TRBJ1-1,-,TGTGCCAGCAGCTTGTCGGACAGGAACACTGAAGCTTTCTTT,CASSLSDRNTEAFF
TRBV30,-,TRBJ1-5,TRBD1,TGTGCCTGGAAATCGGGACAGGAAATCAATCAGCCCCAGCATTTT,CAWKSGQEINQPQHF
TRBV4-3,-,TRBJ2-5,-,TGCGCCAGCAGCCAAGATTGGGGGGGCCGAGAGACCCAGTACTTC,CASSQDWGGRETQYF
TRBV6-5,-,TRBJ1-2,-,TGTGCCAGCAGTAAGCGACCTGGCTACACCTTC,CASSKRPGYTF
TRBV4-3,-,TRBJ1-6,-,TGCGCCAGCAGCCAATCCCGGGGTTACTTCAATTCACCCCTCCACTTT,CASSQSRGYFNSPLHF
TRBV6-2/TRBV6-3,-,TRBJ2-1,-,TGTGCCAGCAGTTCCCTAGCGTACTCCTACAATGAGCAGTTCTTC,CASSSLAYSYNEQFF
TRBV7-2,-,TRBJ1-1,TRBD1,TGTGCCAGCAGCTCCGGGACAGGGGGCATGGGCACTGAAGCTTTCTTT,CASSSGTGGMGTEAFF
TRBV5-1,-,TRBJ2-3,-,TGCGCCAGCAGCTTCGGCACAGATACGCAGTATTTT,CASSFGTDTQYF
TRBV29-1,-,TRBJ2-3,TRBD2,TGCAGCGTTGCTGCCGGCGGGAGGTTGAGCACAGATACGCAGTATTTT,CSVAAGGRLSTDTQYF
TRBV14,few,TRBJ1-1,-,TGTGCCAGCAGCCAAGATATGGCCCCTGAAGCTTTCTTT,CASSQDMAPEAFF
TRBV5-1,-,TRBJ2-5,TRBD2,TGCGCCAGCAGCTTGGGCGCGGGGGGACGAGAGACCCAGTACTTC,CASSLGAGGRETQYF